The rows below give T cell receptor beta chains drawn from one sample of a study of beta chain features in type 1 diabetes. The assay was immunoSEQ multiplex PCR, and TCRdb's table has in-frame clones only and misses some. The table lists 250,000 to 400,000 clones, around 13% of them singletons, with approximately 6.7% in the top ten. The sequenced sample was central memory CD4+ T cells from blood. The receptors shown here come from a man younger than 40 in good health. The CDR3 runs from the conserved cysteine through the conserved F or W.

TRBV30,CAWSRVNQPQHF
TRBV27,CASSSSGQGAYEQYF
TRBV5-1,CASSWGGQSDTQYF
TRBV7-8,CASSLVAGGGQPQHF
TRBV6-6,CASSIRTGTGNTIYF
TRBV29-1,CSVGQGREKLFF
TRBV7-9,CASSPSLSTDTQYF
TRBV10-3,CAISAARGRLGTEAFF
TRBV6-5,CASSPNWGRAFF
TRBV9,CASSPNRNSPLHF
TRBV5-4,CASSLGGDFRAFF
TRBV19,CASSMAAGEAFF
TRBV4-3,CASTAAGANYGYTF
TRBV7-2,CASSLGGKSEQYF
TRBV14,CASSFLRGRGGETQYF
TRBV30,CAWSTGQAWETQYF
TRBV9,CASSGAGMETQYF
TRBV29-1,CSARSRPSTDTQYF
TRBV5-1,CASSFTSGADTQYF
TRBV29-1,CSVQSNKAEAFF
TRBV4-3,CASSQVQGLNTEAFF
TRBV9,CASSAGTGLNTEAFF
TRBV9,CASSVNTQYEQYF
TRBV9,CASSPGGWFTDTQYF
TRBV28,CASSLLLGETEAFF
TRBV7-2,CASSLDHYRADTQYF
TRBV6-6,CAISEFAKETQYF
TRBV2,CASSVGPRGGYTF
TRBV11-3,CASSSLREGEQFF
TRBV18,CASSPPSAQGATQYF
TRBV4-2,CASSQTGTLNTEAFF
TRBV5-4,CASSRGTSGVPRTDTQYF
TRBV6-1,CASSEGSGSIGTQYF
TRBV11-3,CASSVTSGMVENEQFF
TRBV5-6,CASSVGLRYGDNTDTQYF
TRBV29-1,CSVEEGRGDTQYF
TRBV2,CASSEASWTNFYGYTF
TRBV28,CASRAPGGGANVLTF
TRBV18,CASSPQLGGNGYTF
TRBV4-1,CASSQDSGGLAYGYTF
TRBV19,CASSANRGLGTDTQYF
TRBV4-3,CASSQDVVPRGSDTQYF
TRBV29-1,CSVGGNSDTQYF
TRBV5-5,CASSGRGPKDTEAFF
TRBV10-3,CATWDSGSNEQFF